One and the same sample provided the 25 T cell receptor beta chains below, sequenced in a study of cytomegalovirus exposure and HLA in healthy donors. The primer mix had 60 Vbeta and 13 Jbeta primers. The protocol was immunoSEQ multiplex PCR, while the TCRdb copy is restricted to in-frame clones and leaves out a portion. This sample has about 200,000 clones, with roughly 85% found just once. Sequenced sample: PBMCs. Source of these receptors: a woman between 50 and 59 years old in good health and CMV-seronegative.

The chain links TRBV7-9 to TRBJ2-7; D is possibly TRBD2 (6 bases). This CDR3 has 16 residues. V was trimmed by 4 bases and J by 2 bases, leaving 18 bases between them. Germline V gene lookup returns CDR1 SEHNR and CDR2 FQNEAQ (reference sequence). This CDR3 reads CASSSISGTVPYEQYF. The CDR3, as DNA: TGTGCCAGCAGCTCCATCTCCGGGACTGTACCCTACGAGCAGTACTTC.

The V gene is TRBV7-2, the J gene TRBJ2-7, with 8 positions matching TRBD1. Looked up from germline, CDR1 is SGHTA and CDR2 is FQGNSA. The CDR3 totals 17 residues. J was trimmed by 5 bases and V by 5 bases; bases with no gene match: 17. CDR3: CASSPRIRQGATDEQYF. The CDR3 nucleotides are TGTGCCAGCAGCCCCAGGATCCGGCAGGGGGCGACCGACGAGCAGTACTTC.

This clone was seen just once. The J gene is TRBJ2-2, the V gene TRBV6-5, with TRBD1 matching 7 bases. Germline CDR1 reads MNHEY; CDR2 reads SVGAGI. The CDR3 runs 15 residues. Germline trimming cut 6 bases from V and 5 bases from J; bases unmatched to any gene: 9. CDR3 sequence reads: CASRVDRVKTGELFF. CDR3 DNA: TGTGCCAGCAGGGTAGACAGGGTGAAGACCGGGGAGCTGTTTTTT.

V usage is TRBV7-9 and J usage is TRBJ2-5, with D perhaps matching TRBD2 (5 bases). The V end lost 3 bases, the J end lost 4 bases, and 9 bases lay between the germline ends. CDR3 length: 13 residues. Looked up from germline, CDR1 is SEHNR and CDR2 is FQNEAQ (reference sequence). The CDR3 nucleotides are TGTGCCAGCAGCTTGGGAGTAGTAGAGACCCAGTACTTC. Protein: CASSLGVVETQYF. The full variable domain, with the rest looked up from reference TRBV7-9 and TRBJ2-5, is DTGVSQNPRHKITKRGQNVTFRCDPISEHNRLYWYRQTLGQGPEFLTYFQNEAQLEKSRLLSDRFSAERPKGSFSTLEIQRTEQGDSAMYLCASSLGVVETQYFGPGTRLLVL.

Regarding this clone: Other nucleotide sequences in the sample specify the same CDR3. The V gene is TRBV11-2, the J gene TRBJ2-1; tentatively, D is TRBD1 (5 bases). V lost 5 bases and J lost 8, with 16 bases in between. This CDR3 has 14 residues. In germline, CDR1 is SGHAT, CDR2 FQNNGV. The CDR3 DNA reads TGTGCCAGCAGCCAAATCAGGGTGTTCGATGAGCAGTTCTTC. Protein product: CASSQIRVFDEQFF.

The genes are TRBV6-1 and TRBJ2-5, with D tentatively TRBD1 (6 bases). The CDR3 length is 14 residues. Germline CDR1 MNHNS, CDR2 SASEGT. V lost 5 bases to trimming and J lost 2 bases, with 12 bases between them. CDR3 loop: CASSSDRSQETQYF. In nucleotides, the CDR3 is TGTGCCAGCAGTTCCGACAGGAGTCAAGAGACCCAGTACTTC.

In DNA form, the CDR3 reads TGTGCCAGCAGCTTAGTACCACTAGCGGGGCACGAGCAGTACTTC. This translates into CASSLVPLAGHEQYF. The chain couples TRBV7-2 to TRBJ2-7; 10 bases line up with TRBD2. The germline V gene encodes CDR1 SGHTA and CDR2 FQGNSA. The CDR3 consists of 15 residues. Germline trimming cut 1 base from V and 5 bases from J; bases unmatched to any gene: 5.

The CDR3 nucleotides are TGCAGCGTTGAAAAAGGACTCACAGCGGAGACCCAGTACTTC. Protein product: CSVEKGLTAETQYF. This sequence joins TRBV29-1 and TRBJ2-5, with D perhaps matching TRBD2 (5 bases). CDR1 is SQVTM and CDR2 is ANQGSEA in the germline V gene. There are 14 residues in the CDR3. V gave up 2 bases and J gave up 5 bases, with 15 bases separating them.

The chain links TRBV14 to TRBJ2-2; 10 bases are a match to TRBD2. The CDR3 has 15 amino acids. V dropped 3 bases and J dropped 7; count of bases not matched to a gene: 5. Germline assignment: CDR1 SGHDN and CDR2 FVKESK. This CDR3 is CASSHHIAGGGELFF. The CDR3 DNA reads as TGTGCCAGCAGCCATCATATAGCGGGAGGCGGGGAGCTGTTTTTT.

This sequence joins TRBV27 and TRBJ2-6, with 11 bases fitting TRBD1. Germline V gives CDR1 MNHEY, CDR2 SMNVEV (reference sequence). V dropped 8 bases and J dropped 3; count of bases not matched to a gene: 12. The CDR3 consists of 18 residues. The CDR3 nucleotides are TGTGCCAGCCCTAAGCGGGGACAGGGGGGCCATGGGGCCAACGTCCTGACTTTC. Translating it yields CASPKRGQGGHGANVLTF.

This clone came up once. At the DNA level, this CDR3 is encoded by other sequences in the same sample as well. This chain uses TRBV7-2 with TRBJ2-7; 11 bases are a match to TRBD2. This CDR3 is built from 15 residues. Trimming cost V 3 bases and J 7 bases; bases outside gene matches: 8. Per the germline V gene, CDR1 is SGHTA and CDR2 is FQGNSA. CDR3: CASSFSGRAFGEQYF. DNA for the CDR3: TGTGCCAGCAGCTTTAGCGGGAGGGCCTTCGGGGAGCAGTACTTC.

V usage is TRBV5-1 and J usage is TRBJ2-1; D might be TRBD1 (6 bases). V was shortened by 4 bases and J by 9 bases, with 8 bases between the two germline ends. The CDR3 is 11 residues long. The germline V gene encodes CDR1 SGHRS and CDR2 YFSETQ. This CDR3 reads CASSQGLEQFF. For the CDR3, the DNA is TGCGCCAGCAGCCAGGGGCTTGAGCAGTTCTTC.

The V and J genes are TRBV5-5 and TRBJ2-7; tentative D call: TRBD1 (5 bases). Trimming stripped 0 bases from V and 0 bases from J, with 10 bases between. Germline assignment: CDR1 SGHKS and CDR2 YYEKEE (reference sequence). The CDR3 is made up of 15 amino acids. The CDR3 DNA is TGTGCCAGCAGCTTGGGATTCGACAGCTCCTACGAGCAGTACTTC. Its protein product is CASSLGFDSSYEQYF. The entire variable domain, with the rest obtained from reference TRBV5-5 and TRBJ2-7, is as follows: DAGVTQSPTHLIKTRGQQVTLRCSPISGHKSVSWYQQVLGQGPQFIFQYYEKEERGRGNFPDRFSARQFPNYSSELNVNALLLGDSALYLCASSLGFDSSYEQYFGPGTRLTVT.

This chain uses TRBV28 with TRBJ2-3; TRBD2 aligns across 7 bases. Germline V gene sequence: CDR1 MDHEN, CDR2 SYDVKM. Trimming took 6 bases from V and 2 from J; bases not matched to a gene: 5. This CDR3 is built from 14 residues. CDR3 sequence (DNA): TGTGCCAGCAGGCCGGGAGGAATCACAGATACGCAGTATTTT. This sequence encodes CASRPGGITDTQYF.

The V and J genes are TRBV18 and TRBJ2-3; D is ambiguous. This CDR3 has 17 amino acids. The V and J ends lost 1 base and 3 bases respectively, with 17 bases between them. Germline lookup yields CDR1 KGHSH and CDR2 LQKENI. The CDR3 protein is CASSPRGIAAATDTQYF. CDR3 in DNA: TGTGCCAGCTCACCACGAGGAATAGCCGCGGCGACAGATACGCAGTATTTT.

This chain uses TRBV4-2 with TRBJ2-1, with TRBD2 matching 8 bases. This CDR3 spans 16 amino acids. Germline-derived CDR1 and CDR2 are LGHNA and YNFKEQ. V lost 0 bases, J lost 6 bases, and 7 bases stayed unmatched. CDR3 bases: TGTGCCAGCAGCCAAGACGTGTCTAGCGGGCGCAATGAGCAGTTCTTC. Translating it yields CASSQDVSSGRNEQFF.

In regard to this clone: The sample contains more than one DNA sequence encoding this CDR3. The rearrangement uses TRBV6-1 and TRBJ2-5; 10 nucleotides line up with TRBD1. The CDR3 spans 15 residues. CDR1 and CDR2 from the germline V gene are MNHNS and SASEGT. Germline trimming cut 3 bases from V and 4 bases from J; bases unmatched to any gene: 5. CDR3: CASSDRDRGGETQYF. DNA of the CDR3: TGTGCCAGCAGTGACCGGGACAGGGGAGGAGAGACCCAGTACTTC.

This sequence joins TRBV29-1 and TRBJ1-1, with D possibly matching TRBD1 (6 bases). The CDR3 runs to 16 residues. Germline V gene data show CDR1 as SQVTM and CDR2 as ANQGSEA. V was cut by 1 base and J by 1 base, with 16 bases left in between. The CDR3 here is CSVEGVWGPKNTEAFF. CDR3 bases: TGCAGCGTTGAAGGCGTCTGGGGGCCCAAGAACACTGAAGCTTTCTTT.

The genes are TRBV28 and TRBJ2-1; possible D gene TRBD1, 6 bases. The V gene's germline CDR1 is MDHEN and CDR2 SYDVKM. V lost 7 bases and J 0 bases, leaving 13 bases between the germline ends. The CDR3 is made up of 15 amino acids. CDR3 in amino acids: CASNSQGVSYNEQFF. CDR3 in DNA: TGTGCCAGCAATTCACAGGGCGTCTCCTACAATGAGCAGTTCTTC. Full variable domain (outside the CDR3, taken from reference TRBV28 and TRBJ2-1): DVKVTQSSRYLVKRTGEKVFLECVQDMDHENMFWYRQDPGLGLRLIYFSYDVKMKEKGDIPEGYSVSREKKERFSLILESASTNQTSMYLCASNSQGVSYNEQFFGPGTRLTVL.

This rearrangement joins TRBV19 to TRBJ1-1; 8 bases are a match to TRBD1. In germline, CDR1 is LNHDA, CDR2 SQIVND (reference sequence). The CDR3 has 13 residues. V lost 6 bases to trimming and J lost 0 bases; unmatched junction nucleotides: 0. The CDR3 bases are TGTGCCAGTAGGACAGGGGTGAACACTGAAGCTTTCTTT. As protein: CASRTGVNTEAFF.

The chain is built from TRBV28 and TRBJ2-3, with TRBD1 matching 7 bases. The junction had 21 bases not matched to a gene; V was cut back by 7 bases and J by 5 bases. Germline loops: CDR1 MDHEN, CDR2 SYDVKM. The CDR3 spans 18 residues. CDR3 in DNA: TGTGCCAGCAAACCTAGACAGGGAACGGGTCGCCGGATAGATACGCAGTATTTT. Translated, it gives CASKPRQGTGRRIDTQYF. The variable domain in full, completed from reference TRBV28 and TRBJ2-3, reads DVKVTQSSRYLVKRTGEKVFLECVQDMDHENMFWYRQDPGLGLRLIYFSYDVKMKEKGDIPEGYSVSREKKERFSLILESASTNQTSMYLCASKPRQGTGRRIDTQYFGPGTRLTVL.

The chain couples TRBV14 to TRBJ2-1, with D tentatively TRBD2 (5 bases). The CDR3 is 12 amino acids. Trimming took 0 bases from V and 11 from J, leaving 8 bases between them. CDR1 is SGHDN and CDR2 is FVKESK in the germline V gene. CDR3 sequence (DNA): TGTGCCAGCAGCCAAGAGACTACCAAGCAGTTCTTC. Translation gives CASSQETTKQFF.

The genes are TRBV5-1 and TRBJ2-3; D possibly corresponds to TRBD1 (5 bases). This CDR3 has 14 amino acids. V dropped 1 base and J dropped 2 bases, with 8 bases sitting between them. CDR1 and CDR2 (germline): SGHRS, YFSETQ. CDR3 amino acids: CASSLYRNTDTQYF. The CDR3 DNA reads as TGCGCCAGCAGCTTGTACAGGAACACAGATACGCAGTATTTT.

The chain uses TRBV4-2 and TRBJ1-2; weak D call: TRBD1 (5 bases). Germline CDR1 is LGHNA and CDR2 is YNFKEQ. Trimming cost V 2 bases and J 1 base, with 11 bases left between them. This CDR3 spans 15 amino acids. The CDR3 reads CASSQRGAVNYGYTF. The DNA for the CDR3 is TGTGCCAGCAGCCAAAGGGGTGCCGTTAACTATGGCTACACCTTC.

This chain links TRBV28 with TRBJ1-2; 7 nucleotides align to TRBD1. This CDR3 is built from 16 residues. Looked up from germline, CDR1 is MDHEN and CDR2 is SYDVKM. J gave up 2 bases and V 5 bases, and 11 bases lay outside the gene matches. DNA of the CDR3: TGTGCCAGCAGTACTAACCCGGGACAGCGAAACTATGGCTACACCTTC. This codes for CASSTNPGQRNYGYTF.